The source of this T cell receptor (beta chain) is a study of long-term antiretroviral therapy in people with HIV. Study results and limitations: Repertoires in HIV (unlike those of controls) had narrower CDR3 length ranges. Pre-ART expanded TRB clones stayed dominant throughout, though often decreasing after ART.

There were no participants with HIV treated outside the United States. CDR1 and CDR2 (germline): SGHKS, YYEKEE (reference sequence). The V gene end was trimmed by 5 bases and the J gene end by 1 base; junction bases not matched to a gene: 5. The CDR3 covers 15 residues. Concerning this clone itself: Its antigen is unidentified.

Sequencing used immunoSEQ v3.0 at survey level. Repertoires were generated with immunoSEQ multiplex PCR, while TCRdb's copy carries only in-frame clones and drops some. The table lists more than 11,000 clones, around 80% of them singletons. The sequence came from a man in his forties or fifties with HIV. The rearrangement links TRBV5-5 to TRBJ2-2, with 7 nucleotides matching TRBD1. Sequencing was performed on unsorted PBMCs, taken 1.3 years before starting antiretroviral therapy. CDR3 sequence reads: CASRPGQENTGELFF. The CDR3 DNA reads TGTGCCAGCAGACCTGGACAGGAGAACACCGGGGAGCTGTTTTTT.